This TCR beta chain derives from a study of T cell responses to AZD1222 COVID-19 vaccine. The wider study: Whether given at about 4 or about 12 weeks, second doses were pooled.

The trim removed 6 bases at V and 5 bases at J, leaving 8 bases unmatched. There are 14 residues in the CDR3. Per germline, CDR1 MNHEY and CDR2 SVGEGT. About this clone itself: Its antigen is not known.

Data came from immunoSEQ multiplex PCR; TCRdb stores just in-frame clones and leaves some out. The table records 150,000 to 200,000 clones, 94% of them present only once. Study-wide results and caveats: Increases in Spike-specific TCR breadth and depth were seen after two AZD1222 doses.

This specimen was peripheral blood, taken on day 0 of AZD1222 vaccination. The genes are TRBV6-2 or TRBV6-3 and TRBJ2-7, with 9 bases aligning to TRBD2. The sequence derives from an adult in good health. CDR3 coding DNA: TGTGCCAGCAGCCCCCAGCGGGAGGTACACGAGCAGTACTTC. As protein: CASSPQREVHEQYF.